This TCR beta chain comes out of a study of blood T cell repertoires in COVID-19 (TCRdb year 2020). For the wider study: Collaborator samples came from the United States, Italy and Spain and covered acute and convalescent phases of COVID-19. The material from the prospective study consisted of cDNA or gDNA derived from T cells, B-cell-depleted T cells, or PBMCs. Deeply sampled blood TCRbeta repertoires from subjects exposed to, actively infected with, or recovered from COVID-19 were included in the dataset. The repertoires were made available in a free public database intended to serve as a resource for research on the immune response to SARS-CoV-2. The samples were drawn from the first 160 participants of the ongoing ImmuneRACE study and from 1,254 subjects provided by 6 global collaborators. A de-identified subject ID, COVID-19 status, age in years and sex were almost always included in the sample metadata. Where available, HLA class I and class II types were obtained from metadata supplied by the sample provider rather than from assay-based typing.

The immunoSEQ Assay, a bias-controlled multiplex PCR, was used to amplify TCRbeta CDR3 regions from genomic DNA. The authors' pipeline ran thus. Within the assay, amplification of reference gene primers was used to estimate how many nucleated cells each sample contained. To quantify the absolute abundance of each unique TCRbeta CDR3 rearrangement, sequence reads were collapsed and filtered. For each sample, productive Simpson clonality was calculated as the square root of Simpson's diversity index across productive rearrangements. TCRdb retrieved this table from immuneACCESS and kept in-frame rearrangements only. Not all clones are present; in checked studies, unresolved V genes account for under half, and no reason is known for the remainder. That table supplies the V and J calls and clone size; D and trimming were determined from the DNA. The sample yields around 100,000 clones; about 90% were counted once. The leading ten clones occupy about 6.3% of the sample.

CDR1 LGHDT and CDR2 YNNKEL are derived from the germline V gene (reference sequence). The CDR3, cysteine through phenylalanine, is 11 amino acids long. Only CDR3 DNA remains: 33 bases, in frame from the first base. V is pruned by 6 bases and J by 7 bases, leaving 0 bases of the junction without a gene match. General conclusions and limits of the study: The quantity of clinical and demographic metadata differed by source and by participant and was supplied without curation.

Each collaborating institution followed its own protocols to collect whole blood in K2EDTA tubes. For TCRbeta analysis, collaborators shipped samples as frozen whole blood, isolated PBMCs, or DNA extracted from either of those sample types. On this clone itself: It lacks a known antigen. One base away there is no much larger clone; base qualities are not given.

Sequenced material: peripheral blood. The receptor was isolated from a human donor in a cohort sampled during active COVID-19. In this chain, TRBV3-1 (or the pseudogene TRBV3-2) is recombined with TRBJ2-1, with 7 junctional bases fitting TRBD2. Here the CDR3 is given as CASRGGNEQFF. The nucleotide sequence is TGTGCCAGCAGGGGGGGGAATGAGCAGTTCTTC.